The 20 T cell receptor beta chains in this list originate from one sample, sequenced in a study of T cell responses to AZD1222 COVID-19 vaccine. Sequencing was performed with immunoSEQ multiplex PCR; in TCRdb, only in-frame clones are kept and a portion is missing. This table has 170,000 or so clones, 90% appearing once. Sequencing was performed on peripheral blood, taken on day 0 of AZD1222 vaccination. The source is an adult in good health.

The genes are TRBV6-2 or TRBV6-3 and TRBJ2-3; D gene unclear. The CDR3 sequence is 19 residues long. The V gene's germline CDR1 is MNHEY and CDR2 SVGEGT. V shed 3 bases and J shed 3 bases, with 25 bases lying between them. This CDR3 is CASSYLRSQPLPRTDTQYF. The CDR3 DNA is TGTGCCAGCAGTTATCTGAGGTCACAGCCCCTTCCACGAACAGATACGCAGTATTTT.

V is TRBV15 and J is TRBJ2-7; D could derive from TRBD1 or TRBD2 (6 bases each). V was pared by 3 bases and J by 3 bases, with 18 bases between. CDR3 length: 16 amino acids. Germline lookup yields CDR1 LNHNV and CDR2 YYDKDF (reference sequence). The CDR3 reads CATSSYPGAGYYEQYF. The CDR3 DNA reads as TGTGCCACCAGCAGTTACCCGGGGGCAGGGTACTACGAGCAGTACTTC.

The chain links TRBV6-5 to TRBJ1-1; TRBD1 matches at 7 bases. The V and J ends lost 5 bases and 0 bases, in that order; junction bases with no gene match: 6. The CDR3 runs 15 residues. CDR1 and CDR2 from the germline V gene are MNHEY and SVGAGI. The CDR3: CASSLRTGLNTEAFF. The CDR3 nucleotides are TGTGCCAGCAGTCTACGGACAGGACTGAACACTGAAGCTTTCTTT.

This chain connects TRBV7-8 to TRBJ1-5, with D possibly TRBD1 on 6 matching bases. Germline V CDR1 and CDR2: SGHVS, FQNEAQ. CDR3 length: 14 amino acids. Trimming cost V 5 bases and J 7 bases, with 15 bases left between them. As DNA, the CDR3 is TGTGCCAGCAGCCCTAGGGGGGACATACAGCCCCAGCATTTT. It encodes CASSPRGDIQPQHF.

The chain has TRBV7-2 and TRBJ2-7; either TRBD1 or TRBD2 may fit D (5 bases each). CDR1 is SGHTA, CDR2 FQGNSA, per germline. Trimming shortened V by 1 base and J by 4 bases, and 8 bases separated the two germline ends. This CDR3 is built from 13 residues. CDR3 amino acids: CASSLVEGYEQYF. DNA of the CDR3: TGTGCCAGCAGCTTAGTCGAGGGGTACGAGCAGTACTTC.

This clone was counted a single time. The chain joins TRBV19 to TRBJ2-3; D perhaps matches TRBD2 (5 bases). Between the trimmed V and J ends, which lost 3 bases and 6 bases, there was a span of 22 bases. The CDR3 length is 17 residues. The germline gives CDR1 LNHDA, CDR2 SQIVND (reference sequence). The CDR3 bases are TGTGCCAGTAGTATTGGGCTAGGTGGGATTACGGGGGATACGCAGTATTTT. Protein: CASSIGLGGITGDTQYF.

V and J are TRBV7-2 and TRBJ1-2, with 8 bases aligning to TRBD1. The CDR3 is 14 residues long. Germline values: CDR1 SGHTA, CDR2 FQGNSA. V trimming: 5 bases; J trimming: 7 bases; junction bases outside the gene matches: 9. In DNA, the CDR3 is TGTGCCAGCAGCAGTCCCCAGGGGGCTGGTGGCTACACCTTC. Amino acids: CASSSPQGAGGYTF.

This chain joins TRBV6-6 and TRBJ1-4; 9 nucleotides line up with TRBD1. CDR1 is MNHNY, CDR2 SVGAGI, per germline (reference sequence). This CDR3 has 18 residues. The V gene end was trimmed by 5 bases and the J gene end by 5 bases; junction bases not matched to a gene: 15. In DNA, the CDR3 is TGTGCCAGCAGTCCGACCGGGACAGGGATCCCGCGGAATGAAAAACTGTTTTTT. As protein: CASSPTGTGIPRNEKLFF.

The chain's CDR3 is CASSLGGGGMSNQPQHF. CDR3 bases: TGTGCCAGCAGCTTAGGTGGAGGGGGAATGAGCAATCAGCCCCAGCATTTT. The chain joins TRBV7-9 to TRBJ1-5; a weak D match, TRBD1 (6 bases). Trimming took 1 base from V and 1 from J, leaving 14 bases between them. The CDR3 is made up of 17 amino acids. Germline-derived CDR1 and CDR2 are SEHNR and FQNEAQ (reference sequence). Filled out from reference TRBV7-9 and TRBJ1-5, the complete variable domain reads DTGVSQNPRHKITKRGQNVTFRCDPISEHNRLYWYRQTLGQGPEFLTYFQNEAQLEKSRLLSDRFSAERPKGSFSTLEIQRTEQGDSAMYLCASSLGGGGMSNQPQHFGDGTRLSIL.

The chain employs TRBV9 and TRBJ2-1, with D perhaps matching TRBD2 (7 bases). The germline V gene encodes CDR1 SGDLS and CDR2 YYNGEE. V lost 0 bases and J 10 bases, leaving 20 bases between the germline ends. The CDR3 loop spans 16 amino acids. CDR3 DNA: TGTGCCAGCAGCGTAGAATTCGCGGGGGCGGGGGAAGAGCAGTTCTTC. Translated: CASSVEFAGAGEEQFF.

The rearrangement joins TRBV7-2 to TRBJ2-7; 7 positions match TRBD1. Germline V lookup: CDR1 SGHTA, CDR2 FQGNSA. J lost 4 bases, V lost 5 bases, and 5 bases had no gene match. The CDR3 sequence is 13 residues long. CDR3 residues: CASSLDRRYEQYF. CDR3 nucleotide sequence: TGTGCCAGCAGCCTGGACAGGCGGTACGAGCAGTACTTC.

V gene TRBV2 combines with J gene TRBJ2-5; 8 positions agree with TRBD1. Germline CDR1 and CDR2: SNHLY and FYNNEI. The CDR3 loop spans 12 amino acids. The V segment lost 6 bases and the J segment 3 bases; nucleotides outside the gene matches: 0. CDR3: CASRGQEETQYF. DNA for the CDR3: TGTGCCAGCAGGGGACAGGAAGAGACCCAGTACTTC.

The sample holds one count of this clone. The J gene is TRBJ2-7, the V gene TRBV5-4, with TRBD2 matching 9 bases. Germline CDR1 reads SGHNT; CDR2 reads YYREEE (reference sequence). V gave up 4 bases and J gave up 4 bases; unmatched junction bases: 9. This CDR3 comprises 15 residues. This CDR3 is CASSRGVAGEYEQYF. CDR3 DNA: TGTGCCAGCAGCCGTGGAGTAGCGGGGGAATACGAGCAGTACTTC.

The genes are TRBV7-2 and TRBJ2-3; D gene ambiguous. The ends were cut back, 0 bases at V and 1 base at J, with 5 bases in the middle. The CDR3 has 14 amino acids. Germline lookup yields CDR1 SGHTA and CDR2 FQGNSA. DNA of the CDR3: TGTGCCAGCAGCTTAGCCTCCGGCACAGATACGCAGTATTTT. It codes for CASSLASGTDTQYF. Based on the CDR3 plus reference TRBV7-2 and TRBJ2-3, the full variable domain is GAGVSQSPSNKVTEKGKDVELRCDPISGHTALYWYRQSLGQGLEFLIYFQGNSAPDKSGLPSDRFSAERTGGSVSTLTIQRTQQEDSAVYLCASSLASGTDTQYFGPGTRLTVL.

V and J are TRBV5-1 and TRBJ2-7, with no clear D. This CDR3 region has 12 residues. Per germline, CDR1 SGHRS and CDR2 YFSETQ. Trimming stripped 4 bases from V and 4 bases from J, with 9 bases between. This CDR3 reads CASSPESYEQYF. The CDR3 DNA follows: TGCGCCAGCAGCCCGGAAAGTTACGAGCAGTACTTC.

V is TRBV4-1 and J is TRBJ1-4; D remains ambiguous. The germline V gene encodes CDR1 MGHRA and CDR2 YSYEKL. This CDR3 comprises 17 residues. The V gene lost 0 bases and the J gene lost 8 bases, with 19 bases spanning the gap. CDR3 nucleotides: TGCGCCAGCAGCCAAGATGGCCTAGAGGGTTCTGGGGAAAAACTGTTTTTT. It specifies CASSQDGLEGSGEKLFF.

In this sample, this clone turned up once. The chain uses TRBV21-1 and TRBJ1-6; TRBD1, as called in the table, went unchecked against the DNA. TRBV21-1 is an annotated pseudogene. CDR3 length equals 20 residues. The CDR3 DNA reads as TGTGCCAGCAGCTCCTCGGGGGACAGGGGGCGTTTGATCGATAATTCACCCCTCCACTTT. Translating it yields CASSSSGDRGRLIDNSPLHF.

The V gene is TRBV4-3, the J gene TRBJ2-3; TRBD2 agrees at 13 bases. V trimming: 4 bases; J trimming: 5 bases; junction bases outside the gene matches: 9. CDR1 and CDR2 (germline): LGHNA, YSLEER. The CDR3 has 17 amino acids. CDR3 DNA: TGCGCCAGCAGCCCAGGGACTAGCGGGAAGTATAGAGATACGCAGTATTTT. Translating gives CASSPGTSGKYRDTQYF.

The chain joins TRBV3-1 (or the pseudogene TRBV3-2) to TRBJ1-5; unclear D gene. V dropped 1 base and J dropped 2 bases, with 12 bases sitting between them. Per germline, CDR1 LGHDT and CDR2 YNNKEL (reference sequence). This CDR3 has 16 residues. The chain's CDR3 is CASSQGASVGNQPQHF. DNA of the CDR3: TGTGCCAGCAGCCAAGGGGCATCGGTCGGCAATCAGCCCCAGCATTTT.

The gene calls are TRBV5-4 and TRBJ2-7, with 7 bases that match TRBD2. Germline trimming cut 2 bases from V and 7 bases from J; bases unmatched to any gene: 9. Germline V gives CDR1 SGHNT, CDR2 YYREEE (reference sequence). This CDR3 comprises 14 residues. The CDR3 region is CASSFTGGGEEQYF. CDR3 in DNA: TGTGCCAGCAGCTTCACGGGGGGAGGGGAAGAGCAGTACTTC.